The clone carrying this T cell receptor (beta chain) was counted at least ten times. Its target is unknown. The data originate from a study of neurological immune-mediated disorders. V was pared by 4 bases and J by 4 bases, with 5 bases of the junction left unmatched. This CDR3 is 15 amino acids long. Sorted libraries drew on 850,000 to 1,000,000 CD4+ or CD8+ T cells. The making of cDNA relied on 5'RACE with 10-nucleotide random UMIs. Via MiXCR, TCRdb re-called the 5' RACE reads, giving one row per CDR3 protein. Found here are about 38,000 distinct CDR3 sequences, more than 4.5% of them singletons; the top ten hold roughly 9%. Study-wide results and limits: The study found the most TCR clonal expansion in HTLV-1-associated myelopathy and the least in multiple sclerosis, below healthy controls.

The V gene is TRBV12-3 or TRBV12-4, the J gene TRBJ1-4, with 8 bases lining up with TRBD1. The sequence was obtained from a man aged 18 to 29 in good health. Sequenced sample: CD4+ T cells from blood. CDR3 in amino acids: CASSSLTGGNEKLFF. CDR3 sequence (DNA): TGTGCCAGCAGTTCGCTTACAGGGGGTAATGAAAAACTGTTTTTT.